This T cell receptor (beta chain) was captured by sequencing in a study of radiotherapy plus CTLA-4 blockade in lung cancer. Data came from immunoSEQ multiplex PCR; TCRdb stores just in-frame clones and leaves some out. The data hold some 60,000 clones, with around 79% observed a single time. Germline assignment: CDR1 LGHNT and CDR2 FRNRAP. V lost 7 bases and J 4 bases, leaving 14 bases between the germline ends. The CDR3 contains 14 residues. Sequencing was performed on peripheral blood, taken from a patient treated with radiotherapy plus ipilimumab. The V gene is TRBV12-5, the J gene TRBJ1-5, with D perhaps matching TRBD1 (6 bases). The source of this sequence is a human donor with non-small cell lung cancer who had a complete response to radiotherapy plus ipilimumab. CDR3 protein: CASVPDSRNQPQHF. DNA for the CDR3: TGTGCTAGTGTTCCGGACAGCCGAAATCAGCCCCAGCATTTT.